This T cell receptor (beta chain) was retrieved from a study of blood T cell repertoires in COVID-19 (dated by TCRdb to 2018 to 2020). For context, the study as a whole: Samples covering the acute and convalescent phases of COVID-19 were provided by collaborators in the United States, Italy and Spain. The material from the prospective study consisted of cDNA or gDNA derived from T cells, B-cell-depleted T cells, or PBMCs. Subjects who had been exposed to COVID-19, were actively infected with it, or had recovered from it provided the deeply sampled blood TCRbeta repertoires that made up the dataset. The repertoires were released in a freely available public database intended as a resource for research on the immune response to SARS-CoV-2. The samples were drawn from two sources: the first 160 participants of the ongoing ImmuneRACE study, and approximately 1,300 subjects contributed by 6 global collaborators. Sample metadata almost always included a de-identified subject ID, COVID-19 status, age in years and sex. Where available, HLA class I and class II types were taken from metadata supplied by the sample provider and were not determined by assay-based typing.

Comments on this clone: What antigen it recognizes has not been identified. One base away there is no much larger clone; base qualities are not given.

Whole blood was collected in K2EDTA tubes by collaborating institutions according to the institutions' own protocols. Collaborator samples were shipped for TCRbeta analysis as frozen whole blood, isolated PBMCs, or DNA extracted from either sample type. TCRbeta CDR3 regions were amplified from genomic DNA using the immunoSEQ Assay, a bias-controlled multiplex PCR. The study's own analysis went as follows. Within the assay, amplification of reference gene primers was used to estimate how many nucleated cells each sample contained. To quantify the absolute abundance of each unique TCRbeta CDR3 rearrangement, sequence reads were collapsed and filtered. For each sample, productive Simpson clonality was calculated as the square root of Simpson's diversity index over productive rearrangements. TCRdb provides this immuneACCESS table in a form limited to in-frame rearrangements. Some clones are lacking; in checked studies, under half of them reflect an unresolved V gene, and why the rest are absent is not known. From that table come the V and J calls and clone size; the DNA was used to work out D and trimming. The sample table contains some 120,000 clones; only one count was recorded for around four fifths of them. Together, the top ten hold around a quarter of the sample.

The paper's findings and limits, for the study overall: How much clinical and demographic metadata was included differed by source and by participant, and the metadata was provided uncurated.

At the junction V is shortened by 5 bases and J by 4 bases, with 17 bases in between. The CDR3 starts with the cysteine, ends with the phenylalanine, and has 16 residues. Only CDR3 DNA remains: 48 bases, in frame from the first base. The CDR1 and CDR2 encoded by the germline V gene are SGHVS and FQNEAQ. This receptor chain uses TRBV7-8 and TRBJ1-4, with no D gene named confidently. Sequences were obtained from peripheral blood. This clonotype originated in a human donor in a cohort sampled during active COVID-19. The nucleotides read TGTGCCAGCAGCCCGGACCACGGGAGTGTTAATGAAAAACTGTTTTTT. This encodes CASSPDHGSVNEKLFF.